This T cell receptor beta chain comes out of a study of OX40 agonist ivuxolimab in advanced cancers. Study background: Given to patients was ivuxolimab, an agonistic anti-OX40 (CD134) antibody. Partial responses occurred in three patients (one hepatocellular carcinoma, two cutaneous melanoma).

The germline gives CDR1 MNHNS, CDR2 SASEGT. This CDR3 has 15 amino acids. Trimming took 4 bases from V and 5 from J, leaving 15 bases between them. The method was immunoSEQ multiplex PCR; TCRdb's version includes in-frame clones alone and lacks a portion of them. The table has some 70,000 clones, around 88% seen once. This clonotype originated in an adult with an advanced solid tumor such as melanoma, head and neck, liver or kidney cancer. The V gene is TRBV6-1, the J gene TRBJ1-5, with D maybe TRBD1 (6 bases). Specimen: CD4+ or CD8+ T cells sorted from blood, collected in a trial of the OX40 agonist ivuxolimab. CDR3 in DNA: TGTGCCAGCAGTGGAGAACAGGGTTCTTATCAGCCCCAGCATTTT. As protein: CASSGEQGSYQPQHF.